The sequence of this T cell receptor beta chain was determined in a study of T-cell reconstitution after alpha-beta-depleted transplantation in children. The CDR3 totals 18 residues. The V gene end was trimmed by 5 bases and the J gene end by 2 bases; junction bases not matched to a gene: 7. CDR1 is SNHLY and CDR2 is FYNNEI in the germline V gene. Preparation of the TCRbeta library involved a method that used unique molecular identifiers. In TCRdb, the PCR reads were re-called with MiXCR into one record per CDR3 protein. The data hold 500,000 to 650,000 distinct CDR3 sequences, with about an eighth observed a single time. Study-wide points: Expanded graft clones numbering several hundred reportedly gave rise to alpha-beta T cells about two months after transplant. Counts and diversity of T cells one year after transplant came mostly from newly produced T cells.

This clonotype has a handful of counts. What it recognizes is unknown. The gene calls are TRBV2 and TRBJ2-6, with 12 positions matching TRBD1. The source is a female patient aged 2 to 10 who had a stem cell transplant for aplastic anemia, so the T cells may come from the graft donor. Source: PBMCs, mostly from graft donor cells, taken 180 days after TCRalphabeta/CD19-depleted stem cell transplant. The CDR3 coding sequence is TGTGCCAGCAGTCCCCGGGGACAGGGGGCTGCTGGGGCCAACGTCCTGACTTTC. Its protein product is CASSPRGQGAAGANVLTF.